This passage covers 27 T cell receptor beta chains from one sample sequenced in a study of T cells expressing NK-cell markers (dated by TCRdb to 2019 to 2021). The library was built by means of 5' RACE. The instrument given in TCRdb is Illumina HiSeq 2000. Each CDR3 protein sequence appears as one entry after TCRdb reprocessed the reads, and no DNA is included. Per the sample table, the count is hundreds of thousands of distinct CDR3 sequences. 3% to 4.5% of the sample comes from the top ten. Sequenced material: blood T cells: a sorted CD56 or NKG2C T cell subset, CD4+ or CD8+ T cells, or bulk PBMC T cells (not recorded which). The source of these receptors is a man aged 18 to 29 in good health. Donor details come from another sample of the same person, matched by shared clones.

The J gene is TRBJ2-3, the V gene TRBV4-3; TCRdb's D call, TRBD1, is unchecked because there is no DNA. This CDR3 is 15 amino acids long. Looked up from germline, CDR1 is LGHNA and CDR2 is YSLEER. The chain's CDR3 is CASSQDGLRGIAQYF.

The rearrangement links TRBV10-3 to TRBJ2-1; the D call from TCRdb, TRBD1, cannot be confirmed without DNA. The length of the CDR3 is 13 residues. Germline V gene data show CDR1 as ENHRY and CDR2 as SYGVKD. CDR3 loop: CAIGSLQGGEQFF.

The J gene is TRBJ2-1, the V gene TRBV12-3 or TRBV12-4; TCRdb's D call of TRBD2 is untestable without DNA. The CDR3 has 15 residues. CDR3 protein: CASSKSGSFFNEQFF.

V gene TRBV15 combines with J gene TRBJ2-3; the TRBD2 assignment by TCRdb is unverifiable without DNA. The CDR3 has 17 amino acids. The germline V gene has CDR1 LNHNV and CDR2 YYDKDF (reference sequence). The CDR3 loop is CATSRVGALAGGDTQYF.

V usage is TRBV7-9 and J usage is TRBJ2-3; TCRdb designates TRBD1, a call that cannot be tested without DNA. This CDR3 is built from 14 residues. CDR1 and CDR2 from the germline V gene are SEHNR and FQNEAQ (reference sequence). CDR3 sequence: CASSLAGDIATQYF.

V is TRBV10-3 and J is TRBJ2-1; the TCRdb call, TRBD1, lacks DNA for checking. The CDR3 consists of 14 residues. CDR1 ENHRY and CDR2 SYGVKD come from the germline V gene. Here the CDR3 reads CAISESPLGDEQFF.

J is TRBJ2-3 and V is TRBV20-1; TCRdb returns TRBD1, unconfirmable since there is no DNA. The CDR3 sequence is 16 residues long. Germline values: CDR1 DFQATT, CDR2 SNEGSKA (reference sequence). This CDR3 is CSARVRDRGREDTQYF.

The chain carries TRBV20-1 and TRBJ1-4. The CDR3 sequence is 14 residues long. Germline V gives CDR1 DFQATT, CDR2 SNEGSKA (reference sequence). Here the CDR3 reads CSAPLQPENEKLFF.

V is TRBV7-6 and J is TRBJ2-4; lacking DNA, the TRBD2 call made by TCRdb goes unchecked. The V gene's germline CDR1 is SGHVS and CDR2 FNYEAQ. This CDR3 is built from 16 residues. The CDR3 protein is CASSLLGGTCKNIQYF.

The CDR3 is CASAKDRGVNEQFF. This chain connects TRBV12-3 or TRBV12-4 to TRBJ2-1; TCRdb returns TRBD1, unconfirmable since there is no DNA. This CDR3 region has 14 residues.

J is TRBJ2-3 and V is TRBV11-3; checking the TCRdb D call of TRBD1 is not possible without DNA. The CDR3 consists of 14 residues. The germline V gene encodes CDR1 SGHNT and CDR2 YENEEA. CDR3 region: CASSPGQGGVTQYF.

The V and J genes are TRBV10-3 and TRBJ2-5; TCRdb calls TRBD1, which cannot be checked without DNA. CDR3 length: 14 residues. Germline loops: CDR1 ENHRY, CDR2 SYGVKD. CDR3 loop: CAITETGGSETQYF.

This chain joins TRBV29-1 and TRBJ2-3. The CDR3 totals 13 residues. Germline CDR1 is SQVTM and CDR2 is ANQGSEA. This CDR3 is CSVEVGRTDTQYF.

The rearrangement uses TRBV7-2 and TRBJ2-3; TCRdb's D call, TRBD1, is unchecked because there is no DNA. From germline, CDR1 is SGHTA and CDR2 FQGNSA. CDR3 length equals 15 residues. This CDR3 reads CASSYRGLDTDTQYF.

This chain joins TRBV9 and TRBJ2-3; TCRdb outputs TRBD2, but without DNA this stays unchecked. Germline values: CDR1 SGDLS, CDR2 YYNGEE. The CDR3 is made up of 12 amino acids. Here the CDR3 reads CASSGGPLEQYF.

The rearrangement uses TRBV5-1 and TRBJ2-1. Germline V CDR1 and CDR2: SGHRS, YFSETQ. This CDR3 is 15 amino acids long. The CDR3 here is CASSLLLDSYNEQFF.

The V gene is TRBV7-2, the J gene TRBJ2-5; TCRdb designates TRBD2, a call that cannot be tested without DNA. Germline V CDR1 and CDR2: SGHTA, FQGNSA. The CDR3 spans 13 residues. This chain's CDR3 is CASSLNWRETQYF.

The chain couples TRBV4-3 to TRBJ1-2; the D call of TRBD1 rests on TCRdb alone, since no DNA is present to check it. This CDR3 is built from 15 residues. The germline V gene has CDR1 LGHNA and CDR2 YSLEER. The CDR3 sequence is CASSQRTGVNYGYTF.

J is TRBJ2-1 and V is TRBV29-1; TCRdb's assignment of TRBD2 cannot be checked, as there is no DNA. The germline gives CDR1 SQVTM, CDR2 ANQGSEA. This CDR3 is built from 13 residues. The CDR3 region is CSVNAGGHDEQFF.

The J gene is TRBJ1-2, the V gene TRBV27; TCRdb's D call, TRBD1, is unchecked because there is no DNA. CDR3 length: 15 amino acids. The germline V gene encodes CDR1 MNHEY and CDR2 SMNVEV (reference sequence). Here the CDR3 reads CASRVSTGTFYGYTF.

This rearrangement joins TRBV25-1 to TRBJ2-1. Per germline, CDR1 MGHDK and CDR2 SYGVNS. There are 13 residues in the CDR3. This chain's CDR3 is CASATSSYNEQFF.

The chain links TRBV5-1 to TRBJ1-2; there is no DNA to check the TCRdb D call of TRBD1. CDR1 is SGHRS and CDR2 is YFSETQ in the germline V gene. This CDR3 contains 15 residues. The CDR3 loop is CASTPTGTANYGYTF. Looking up the rest from reference TRBV5-1 and TRBJ1-2 gives the full variable domain: KAGVTQTPRYLIKTRGQQVTLSCSPISGHRSVSWYQQTPGQGLQFLFEYFSETQRNKGNFPGRFSGRQFSNSRSEMNVSTLELGDSALYLCASTPTGTANYGYTFGSGTRLTVV.

The chain is built from TRBV7-9 and TRBJ2-5; the D call from TCRdb, TRBD2, cannot be confirmed without DNA. Germline CDR1 SEHNR, CDR2 FQNEAQ (reference sequence). The CDR3 sequence is 13 residues long. The chain's CDR3 is CASTGRRPGTQYF. Together with reference TRBV7-9 and TRBJ2-5, the CDR3 gives the full variable domain: DTGVSQNPRHKITKRGQNVTFRCDPISEHNRLYWYRQTLGQGPEFLTYFQNEAQLEKSRLLSDRFSAERPKGSFSTLEIQRTEQGDSAMYLCASTGRRPGTQYFGPGTRLLVL.

The chain is built from TRBV9 and TRBJ2-2; lacking DNA, the TRBD2 call made by TCRdb goes unchecked. The CDR3 length is 15 residues. Germline V gene data show CDR1 as SGDLS and CDR2 as YYNGEE. CDR3 region: CASSVTGGGTGELFF. The complete variable domain, with remaining parts taken from reference TRBV9 and TRBJ2-2, reads DSGVTQTPKHLITATGQRVTLRCSPRSGDLSVYWYQQSLDQGLQFLIQYYNGEERAKGNILERFSAQQFPDLHSELNLSSLELGDSALYFCASSVTGGGTGELFFGEGSRLTVL.

V and J are TRBV12-3 or TRBV12-4 and TRBJ2-3. The CDR3 runs 12 residues. The CDR3 reads CASRRTGDTQYF.

The chain links TRBV28 to TRBJ2-1. The CDR3 is made up of 13 amino acids. Germline loops: CDR1 MDHEN, CDR2 SYDVKM. The CDR3 sequence: CASSQTRMSEQFF.

The chain combines TRBV7-3 with TRBJ2-5. The CDR3 loop spans 15 amino acids. Germline CDR1 is SGHTA and CDR2 is FQGTGA. This CDR3 is CASSLTGGAKETQYF.